The T cell receptor beta chain described here comes from a study of CD8 T cells in ankylosing spondylitis (dated by TCRdb to about 2017). For context, the study as a whole: T cell receptor beta repertoires were profiled in healthy donors and ankylosing spondylitis patients so that disease-linked TCR variants could be found. The full study cohort comprised roughly 24 ankylosing spondylitis patients and 110 or so healthy donors. Peripheral blood samples were taken, and synovial fluid was additionally collected from ankylosing spondylitis patients.

Sequenced using an Illumina HiSeq 2500. Quantitative 5'-RACE with molecular barcodes was the method used to prepare the TCR beta libraries. The study's processing was this. Disease-linked TCR variants were identified with a new computational method built on a probabilistic model of VDJ rearrangement. The raw public data were reprocessed by TCRdb itself: fastp quality trimming at Q25, MiXCR clonotype calling, in-frame beta chains only. Here each entry gathers all rows of one CDR3 protein and keeps the most common genes and DNA. V and J calls and clone size were set by TCRdb, not the authors. For this sample there are about 240,000 distinct CDR3 sequences; 7.5% to 9% appear just once. The top ten clones comprise around 7% of the sample. This clonotype was recorded many times. Which antigen it targets is not known. Per-base quality was not reported, and no clone a single base away is much larger than it.

Overall results and qualifications from the work: Significant enrichment of the disease-linked clones was reported in matched synovial fluid samples from ankylosing spondylitis patients. Blood from ankylosing spondylitis patients appeared to be characterized by a TCR beta motif made up of several highly homologous amino acid variants. In peripheral blood, the disease-linked clones were found at relatively low frequencies and had a CD8+ phenotype. Some TCR beta motif variants had previously been reported in synovial fluid and blood of reactive arthritis patients, which suggested common disease-initiation mechanisms.

The CDR3 has 14 amino acids, counting the end cysteine and phenylalanine. The only DNA kept is the CDR3, 42 bases in frame from the first base. At the junction V is shortened by 7 bases and J by 1 base; bases outside the gene matches: 1. The germline V gene specifies MNHNS as CDR1 and SASEGT as CDR2. Sequencing used blood, either unsorted or a sorted T cell fraction (not recorded which). This receptor chain uses TRBV6-1 and TRBJ2-3; 11 middle bases align to TRBD1. This sequence originates from a male donor with ankylosing spondylitis or in good health (not recorded which). Here the CDR3 is given as CASMDRGRTDTQYF. The bases are TGTGCCAGCATGGACAGGGGGCGCACAGATACGCAGTATTTT.